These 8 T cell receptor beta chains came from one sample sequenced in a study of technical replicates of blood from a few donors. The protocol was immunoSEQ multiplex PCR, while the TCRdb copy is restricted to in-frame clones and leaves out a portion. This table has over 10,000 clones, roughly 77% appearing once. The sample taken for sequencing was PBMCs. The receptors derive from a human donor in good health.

The DNA of the CDR3 is TGTGCCAGCAGTTACACCAGGTCACAGTACCAGCAGTACTTC. Translation gives CASSYTRSQYQQYF. This rearrangement joins TRBV6-5 to TRBJ2-7; D is unclear. Germline V gene lookup returns CDR1 MNHEY and CDR2 SVGAGI. The CDR3 runs to 14 residues. V lost 2 bases, J lost 8 bases, and 16 bases lay in between.

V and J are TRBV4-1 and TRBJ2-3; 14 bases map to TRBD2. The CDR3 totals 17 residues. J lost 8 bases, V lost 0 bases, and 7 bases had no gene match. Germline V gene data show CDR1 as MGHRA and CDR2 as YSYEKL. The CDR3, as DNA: TGCGCCAGCAGCCAAGATTTAGGGACTAGCGGGAGAGGTACGCAGTATTTT. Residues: CASSQDLGTSGRGTQYF.

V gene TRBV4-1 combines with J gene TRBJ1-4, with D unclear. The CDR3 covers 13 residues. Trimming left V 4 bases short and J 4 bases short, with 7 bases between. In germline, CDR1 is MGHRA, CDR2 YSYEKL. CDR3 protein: CASSLTGNEKLFF. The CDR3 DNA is TGCGCCAGCAGCCTGACGGGTAATGAAAAACTGTTTTTT.

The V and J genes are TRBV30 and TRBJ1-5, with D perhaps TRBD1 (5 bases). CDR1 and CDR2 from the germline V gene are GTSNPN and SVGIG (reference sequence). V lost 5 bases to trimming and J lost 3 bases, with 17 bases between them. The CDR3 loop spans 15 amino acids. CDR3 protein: CAWRRGPGDNQPQHF. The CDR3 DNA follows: TGTGCCTGGCGAAGGGGACCGGGGGACAATCAGCCCCAGCATTTT.

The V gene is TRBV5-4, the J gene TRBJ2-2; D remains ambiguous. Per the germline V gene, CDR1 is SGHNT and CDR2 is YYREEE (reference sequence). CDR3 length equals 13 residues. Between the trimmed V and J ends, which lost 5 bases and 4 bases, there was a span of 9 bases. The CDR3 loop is CASSMAVTGELFF. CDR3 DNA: TGTGCCAGCAGTATGGCGGTCACCGGGGAGCTGTTTTTT. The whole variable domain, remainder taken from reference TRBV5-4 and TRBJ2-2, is ETGVTQSPTHLIKTRGQQVTLRCSSQSGHNTVSWYQQALGQGPQFIFQYYREEENGRGNFPPRFSGLQFPNYSSELNVNALELDDSALYLCASSMAVTGELFFGEGSRLTVL.

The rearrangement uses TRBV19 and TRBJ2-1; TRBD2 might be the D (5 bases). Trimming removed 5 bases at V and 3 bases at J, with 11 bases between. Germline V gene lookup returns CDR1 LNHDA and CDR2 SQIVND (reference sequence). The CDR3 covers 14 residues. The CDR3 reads CASSGGRDYNEQFF. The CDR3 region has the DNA TGTGCCAGTAGTGGCGGGCGTGACTACAATGAGCAGTTCTTC.

CDR3 sequence (DNA): TGTGCCATCAGCCGACAGGCGAACTACGAGCAGTACTTC. Translated, it gives CAISRQANYEQYF. This chain links TRBV10-3 with TRBJ2-7, with a weak D call TRBD1 (6 bases). The CDR3 is made up of 13 amino acids. Germline CDR1 ENHRY, CDR2 SYGVKD. The V end was cut by 6 bases, the J end by 3 bases, with 12 bases between.

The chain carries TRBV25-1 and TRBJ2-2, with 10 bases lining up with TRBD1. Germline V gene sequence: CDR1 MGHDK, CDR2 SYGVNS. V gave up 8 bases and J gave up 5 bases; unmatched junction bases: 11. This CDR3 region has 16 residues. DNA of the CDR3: TGTGCCAGCTCACCCGTGGGGACAGGGGTAACCGGGGAGCTGTTTTTT. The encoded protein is CASSPVGTGVTGELFF. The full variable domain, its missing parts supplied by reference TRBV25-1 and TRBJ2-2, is EADIYQTPRYLVIGTGKKITLECSQTMGHDKMYWYQQDPGMELHLIHYSYGVNSTEKGDLSSESTVSRIRTEHFPLTLESARPSHTSQYLCASSPVGTGVTGELFFGEGSRLTVL.